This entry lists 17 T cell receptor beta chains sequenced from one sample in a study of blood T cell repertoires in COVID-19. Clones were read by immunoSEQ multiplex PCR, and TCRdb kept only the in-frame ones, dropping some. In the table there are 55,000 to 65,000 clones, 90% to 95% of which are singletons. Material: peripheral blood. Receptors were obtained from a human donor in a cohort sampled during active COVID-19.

The CDR3 loop reads CASSLDFATGELFF. In DNA, the CDR3 is TGCGCCAGCAGCTTGGACTTTGCTACCGGGGAGCTGTTTTTT. This sequence joins TRBV5-1 and TRBJ2-2; D ambiguous. Germline V gene lookup returns CDR1 SGHRS and CDR2 YFSETQ. Trimming removed 0 bases from V and 5 bases from J, with 8 bases in between. The CDR3 covers 14 residues.

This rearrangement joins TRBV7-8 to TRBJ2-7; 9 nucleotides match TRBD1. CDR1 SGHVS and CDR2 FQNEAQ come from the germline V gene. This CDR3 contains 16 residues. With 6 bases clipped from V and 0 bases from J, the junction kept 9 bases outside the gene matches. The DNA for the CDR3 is TGTGCCAGCAGAGGTACCGGGACAGGGTCCTCCTACGAGCAGTACTTC. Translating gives CASRGTGTGSSYEQYF. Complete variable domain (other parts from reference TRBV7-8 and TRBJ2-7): GAGVSQSPRYKVAKRGQDVALRCDPISGHVSLFWYQQALGQGPEFLTYFQNEAQLDKSGLPSDRFFAERPEGSVSTLKIQRTQQEDSAVYLCASRGTGTGSSYEQYFGPGTRLTVT.

This CDR3 reads CASSPGGTYGYTF. The CDR3 DNA reads as TGCGCCAGCAGCCCAGGGGGGACCTATGGCTACACCTTC. The chain joins TRBV10-1 to TRBJ1-2; 7 bases are shared with TRBD1. The CDR3 is made up of 13 amino acids. The V gene's germline CDR1 is WNHNN and CDR2 SYGVQD (reference sequence). J lost 4 bases, V lost 6 bases, and 5 bases had no gene match.

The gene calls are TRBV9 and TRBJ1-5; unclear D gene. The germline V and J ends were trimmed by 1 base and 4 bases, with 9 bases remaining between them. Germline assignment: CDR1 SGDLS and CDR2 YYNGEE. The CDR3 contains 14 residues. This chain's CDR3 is CASSVSVQNQPQHF. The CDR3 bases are TGTGCCAGCAGCGTAAGCGTCCAGAATCAGCCCCAGCATTTT.

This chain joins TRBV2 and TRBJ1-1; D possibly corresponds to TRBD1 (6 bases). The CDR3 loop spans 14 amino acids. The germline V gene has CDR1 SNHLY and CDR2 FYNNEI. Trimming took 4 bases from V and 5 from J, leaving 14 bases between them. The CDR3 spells CASSARGARTEAFF. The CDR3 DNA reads TGTGCCAGCAGTGCCCGGGGGGCGCGGACTGAAGCTTTCTTT.

The CDR3 DNA is TGTGCCATCCGGGACAGGACTAACTATGGCTACACCTTC. Translating gives CAIRDRTNYGYTF. The chain employs TRBV19 and TRBJ1-2; 8 bases are shared with TRBD1. Germline V lookup: CDR1 LNHDA, CDR2 SQIVND (reference sequence). Unmatched junction bases numbered 4, after V lost 10 bases and J lost 0 bases. This CDR3 region has 13 residues.

The CDR3 nucleotides read TGTGCCAGTAGTATCCGGACAGGCCGTGGGGAGACCCAGTACTTC. Protein product: CASSIRTGRGETQYF. The chain carries TRBV19 and TRBJ2-5; 7 bases map to TRBD1. V lost 3 bases and J lost 5; bases outside the gene matches: 9. The CDR3 consists of 15 residues. Looked up from germline, CDR1 is LNHDA and CDR2 is SQIVND (reference sequence).

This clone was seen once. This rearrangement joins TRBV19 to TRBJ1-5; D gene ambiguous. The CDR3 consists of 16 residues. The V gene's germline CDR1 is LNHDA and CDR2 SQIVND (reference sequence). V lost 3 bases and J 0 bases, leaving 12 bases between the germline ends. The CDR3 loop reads CASSISGIYSNQPQHF. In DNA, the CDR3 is TGTGCCAGTAGTATTTCCGGGATTTATAGCAATCAGCCCCAGCATTTT.

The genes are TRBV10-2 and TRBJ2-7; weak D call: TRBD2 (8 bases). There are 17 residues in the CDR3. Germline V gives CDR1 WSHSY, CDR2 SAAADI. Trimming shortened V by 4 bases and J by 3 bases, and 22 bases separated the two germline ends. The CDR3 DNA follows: TGCGCCAGCAGTGGGTACAGGGGAAGCAGCGGGAGCTACGAGCAGTACTTC. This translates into CASSGYRGSSGSYEQYF.

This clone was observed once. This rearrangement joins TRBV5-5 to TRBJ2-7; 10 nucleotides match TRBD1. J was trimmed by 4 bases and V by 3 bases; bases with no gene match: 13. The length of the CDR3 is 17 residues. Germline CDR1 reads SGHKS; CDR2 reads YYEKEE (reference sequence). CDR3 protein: CASSSHSGQGTVYEQYF. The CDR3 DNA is TGTGCCAGCAGCTCCCATTCGGGACAGGGGACTGTTTACGAGCAGTACTTC. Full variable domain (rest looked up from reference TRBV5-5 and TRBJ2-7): DAGVTQSPTHLIKTRGQQVTLRCSPISGHKSVSWYQQVLGQGPQFIFQYYEKEERGRGNFPDRFSARQFPNYSSELNVNALLLGDSALYLCASSSHSGQGTVYEQYFGPGTRLTVT.

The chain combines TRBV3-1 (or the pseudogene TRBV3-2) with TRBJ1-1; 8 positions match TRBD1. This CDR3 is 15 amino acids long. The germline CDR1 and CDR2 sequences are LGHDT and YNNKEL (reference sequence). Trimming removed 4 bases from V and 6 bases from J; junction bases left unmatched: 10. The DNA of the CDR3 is TGTGCCAGCAGCCCATACGACAGGGGCAACGCTGAAGCTTTCTTT. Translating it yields CASSPYDRGNAEAFF.

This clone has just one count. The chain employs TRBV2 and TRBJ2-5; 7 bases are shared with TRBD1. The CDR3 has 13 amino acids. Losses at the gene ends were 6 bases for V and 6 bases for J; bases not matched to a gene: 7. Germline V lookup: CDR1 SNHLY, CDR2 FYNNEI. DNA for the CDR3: TGTGCCAGCAGGAGGGACAGCATTCAGACCCAGTACTTC. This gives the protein CASRRDSIQTQYF.

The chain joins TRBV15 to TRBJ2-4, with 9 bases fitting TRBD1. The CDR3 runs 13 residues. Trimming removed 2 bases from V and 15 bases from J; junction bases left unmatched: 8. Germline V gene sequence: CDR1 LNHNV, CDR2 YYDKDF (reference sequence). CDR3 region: CATSRNGVGQGYF. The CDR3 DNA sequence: TGTGCCACCAGCAGAAATGGGGTGGGACAGGGGTACTTC.

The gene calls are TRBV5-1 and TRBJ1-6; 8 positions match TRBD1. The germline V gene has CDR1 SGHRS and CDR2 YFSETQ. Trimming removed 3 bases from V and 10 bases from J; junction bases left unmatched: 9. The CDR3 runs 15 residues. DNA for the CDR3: TGCGCCAGCAGCTCTACGGACAGGGCCCCCTCACCCCTCCACTTT. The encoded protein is CASSSTDRAPSPLHF.

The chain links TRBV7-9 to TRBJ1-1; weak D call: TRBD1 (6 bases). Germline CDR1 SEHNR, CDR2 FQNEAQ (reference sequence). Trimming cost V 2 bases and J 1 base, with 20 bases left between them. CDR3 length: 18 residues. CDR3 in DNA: TGTGCCAGCAGCTTATCTCCCGGGACACGAGAACCGAACACTGAAGCTTTCTTT. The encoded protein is CASSLSPGTREPNTEAFF.

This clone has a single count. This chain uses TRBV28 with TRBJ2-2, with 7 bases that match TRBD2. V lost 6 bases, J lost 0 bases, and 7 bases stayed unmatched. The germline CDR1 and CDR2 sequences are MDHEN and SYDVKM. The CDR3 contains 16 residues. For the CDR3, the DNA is TGTGCCAGCAGAAAATCTAGCGGCTCGAACACCGGGGAGCTGTTTTTT. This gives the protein CASRKSSGSNTGELFF.

DNA for the CDR3: TGTGCCAGCAGAAGTTCAGGGGGCACTGAAGCTTTCTTT. Translating gives CASRSSGGTEAFF. This chain connects TRBV14 to TRBJ1-1; the match to TRBD1 covers 7 bases. V was pared by 6 bases and J by 4 bases, with 5 bases of the junction left unmatched. Germline-derived CDR1 and CDR2 are SGHDN and FVKESK. The CDR3 is made up of 13 amino acids.